This TCR beta chain was sequenced in a study of cytomegalovirus exposure and HLA in healthy donors. Across the study: T cells numbering 150 million to 200 million yielded 90 million to 140 million unique TCR beta sequences in an earlier analysis. Study results and caveats: In a later analysis, HLA-C alleles had the fewest associated TCRs, DRB1 alleles the most. In a later analysis, most CMV-associated TCR beta chains appeared HLA-restricted.

The study ran its PCR with 60 Vbeta and 13 Jbeta primers. Profiling relied on immunoSEQ multiplex PCR, and the TCRdb table lists in-frame clones only, not all of them. This sample yields 170,000 or so clones, of which approximately 80% are seen a single time; about 3.4% belongs to the top ten. As for this clone: As yet, its antigen is unknown.

The germline gives CDR1 SGHNT, CDR2 YENEEA. V was pared by 5 bases and J by 5 bases, with 14 bases of the junction left unmatched. CDR3 length equals 18 residues. Sequenced: PBMCs. The chain is built from TRBV11-3 and TRBJ2-5; 13 bases agree with TRBD2. The receptor comes from a woman aged 45-65 years in good health and CMV-seropositive. CDR3 protein: CASSPPLAGGPGGETQYF. The CDR3, as DNA: TGTGCCAGCAGCCCTCCACTAGCGGGGGGGCCGGGGGGCGAGACCCAGTACTTC. Full variable domain (outside the CDR3, taken from reference TRBV11-3 and TRBJ2-5): EAGVVQSPRYKIIEKKQPVAFWCNPISGHNTLYWYLQNLGQGPELLIRYENEEAVDDSQLPKDRFSAERLKGVDSTLKIQPAELGDSAVYLCASSPPLAGGPGGETQYFGPGTRLLVL.